One sample yielded the 28 T cell receptor beta chains listed below, sequenced in a study of CD8+CD57+ T cells in acquired aplastic anemia. The use of genomic DNA as template underpinned the TCR beta VDJ and CDR3 profiling. TCRdb recomputed calls from the reads with MiXCR, one row per CDR3 protein. Of 250,000 or so distinct CDR3 sequences in the sample, about 44% are singletons; the top ten hold 6.5% to 8%. Sequencing involved patients with CD8+CD57+ cell expansion previously shown by flow cytometry. Specimen: sorted CD4+, CD8+, or CD8+CD57+ T cells (not recorded which) from PBMCs. Every receptor here comes from a human donor with aplastic anemia.

This clonotype appeared a few times. V and J are TRBV20-1 and TRBJ2-1, with D maybe TRBD1 (6 bases). CDR3 length: 13 amino acids. Germline CDR1 and CDR2: DFQATT and SNEGSKA (reference sequence). The V gene lost 2 bases and the J gene lost 4 bases, with 9 bases spanning the gap. The chain's CDR3 is CSARSQGYNEQFF. The CDR3 coding sequence is TGCAGTGCTAGATCGCAGGGGTACAATGAGCAGTTCTTC.

Concerning this clonotype: At one end the junction does not follow the germline gene, possibly because of a read error. The chain uses TRBV9 and TRBJ1-1, with D unclear. This CDR3 is built from 16 residues. Germline V gene data show CDR1 as SGDLS and CDR2 as YYNGEE. The CDR3 DNA sequence: TGTGCCAGCAGTTCCCGTACTAGCGAGGTTAACAATGAAGCTTTCTTT. This codes for CASSSRTSEVNNEAFF. The entire variable domain, with the rest obtained from reference TRBV9 and TRBJ1-1, is as follows: DSGVTQTPKHLITATGQRVTLRCSPRSGDLSVYWYQQSLDQGLQFLIQYYNGEERAKGNILERFSAQQFPDLHSELNLSSLELGDSALYFCASSSRTSEVNNEAFFGQGTRLTVV.

The rearrangement uses TRBV5-1 and TRBJ2-7, with TRBD1 matching 9 bases. Trimming cost V 4 bases and J 5 bases; bases outside gene matches: 7. CDR1 SGHRS and CDR2 YFSETQ come from the germline V gene. CDR3 size: 14 residues. The CDR3 protein is CASSPGTGRHEQYV. The DNA of the CDR3 is TGCGCCAGCAGCCCAGGGACAGGGAGGCACGAGCAGTACGTC.

This clonotype was seen repeatedly, ten times or more. The gene calls are TRBV7-9 and TRBJ2-1; no definite D call. Germline CDR1 reads SEHNR; CDR2 reads FQNEAQ (reference sequence). Trimming removed 2 bases from V and 8 bases from J, with 10 bases in between. CDR3 size: 13 residues. The DNA of the CDR3 is TGTGCCAGCAGCTTATTGCGTCCCCATGAGCAGTTCTTC. Translated, it gives CASSLLRPHEQFF.

This sequence joins TRBV19 and TRBJ2-5; D gene ambiguous. The CDR3 is 14 amino acids. The germline gives CDR1 LNHDA, CDR2 SQIVND (reference sequence). Trimming removed 0 bases from V and 4 bases from J, with 9 bases in between. The CDR3 loop reads CASSIDLRTETQYF. The CDR3, as DNA: TGTGCCAGTAGTATAGATCTCAGGACAGAGACCCAGTACTTC.

V is TRBV10-2 and J is TRBJ2-4; TRBD2 agrees at 8 bases. V shed 5 bases and J 0 bases; nucleotides not matched to a gene: 18. Germline CDR1 WSHSY, CDR2 SAAADI. This CDR3 has 20 amino acids. This chain's CDR3 is CASSWNLRAGEKVAKNIQYF. As DNA, the CDR3 is TGCGCCAGCAGTTGGAATCTCAGAGCGGGGGAAAAGGTAGCCAAAAACATTCAGTACTTC.

Remarks on this clonotype: It may be a read error: a sequence one base away is much more abundant. Without the conserved terminal phenylalanine or tryptophan, this CDR3 likely stems from a read error. J is TRBJ2-1 and V is TRBV7-9; 9 bases align to TRBD1. V lost 5 bases and J lost 7; bases outside the gene matches: 15. This CDR3 is built from 17 residues. Per germline, CDR1 SEHNR and CDR2 FQNEAQ (reference sequence). CDR3 loop: CASSKMGRDRVRNEQFL. Written as DNA, the CDR3 is TGTGCCAGCAGCAAAATGGGGAGGGACAGGGTGCGGAATGAGCAGTTCCTC.

The rearrangement joins TRBV7-6 to TRBJ2-5; 10 positions match TRBD2. From germline, CDR1 is SGHVS and CDR2 FNYEAQ. Trimming cost V 2 bases and J 3 bases; bases outside gene matches: 3. The CDR3 runs 15 residues. CDR3 DNA: TGTGCCAGCAGCTTAAGCGGGACTAGCGAAGAGACCCAGTACTTC. Translation gives CASSLSGTSEETQYF.

Only a few counts were recorded for this clonotype. A much larger clone lies one base from this, so it may be a read error. DNA for the CDR3: TGCGCCAGCAGCATCGCGGGACACGGTTACGAGCAGTACTTC. Protein sequence: CASSIAGHGYEQYF. The V gene is TRBV5-1, the J gene TRBJ2-7; D is tentatively TRBD1 or TRBD2 (6 bases each). V was pared by 4 bases and J by 4 bases, with 15 bases between. The CDR3 covers 14 residues. In germline, CDR1 is SGHRS, CDR2 YFSETQ.

This sequence joins TRBV19 and TRBJ1-5; the D is unclear. Germline values: CDR1 LNHDA, CDR2 SQIVND (reference sequence). V was pared by 1 base and J by 2 bases, with 6 bases between. The CDR3 totals 14 residues. The CDR3 region is CASSIGAGNQPQHF. The CDR3 DNA sequence: TGTGCCAGTAGTATAGGGGCCGGCAATCAGCCCCAGCATTTT. Filled out from reference TRBV19 and TRBJ1-5, the complete variable domain reads DGGITQSPKYLFRKEGQNVTLSCEQNLNHDAMYWYRQDPGQGLRLIYYSQIVNDFQKGDIAEGYSVSREKKESFPLTVTSAQKNPTAFYLCASSIGAGNQPQHFGDGTRLSIL.

The genes are TRBV5-8 and TRBJ1-6; possible D gene TRBD1, 6 bases. This CDR3 spans 15 amino acids. Trimming cost V 4 bases and J 8 bases, with 16 bases left between them. Germline-derived CDR1 and CDR2 are SGHTS and YDEGEE. The CDR3 DNA reads TGTGCCAGCAGCGGGGACACGACGGCGGATTCACCCCTCCACTTT. Residues: CASSGDTTADSPLHF. Variable domain in full (rest from reference TRBV5-8 and TRBJ1-6): EAGVTQSPTHLIKTRGQQATLRCSPISGHTSVYWYQQALGLGLQFLLWYDEGEERNRGNFPPRFSGRQFPNYSSELNVNALELEDSALYLCASSGDTTADSPLHFGNGTRLTVT.

This clonotype was seen many times. The V call is TRBV13, the J call TRBJ1-1; D remains unclear. Looked up from germline, CDR1 is PRHDT and CDR2 is FYEKMQ (reference sequence). The CDR3 runs to 12 residues. The V and J ends lost 1 base and 11 bases respectively, with 11 bases between them. CDR3 coding DNA: TGTGCCAGCAGCTTAGCGGCAGGCTTGGCTTTCTTT. Amino acid sequence: CASSLAAGLAFF.

This chain connects TRBV7-9 to TRBJ1-2; 8 nucleotides line up with TRBD1. V lost 5 bases to trimming and J lost 4 bases; unmatched junction nucleotides: 6. The germline gives CDR1 SEHNR, CDR2 FQNEAQ (reference sequence). The CDR3 consists of 14 residues. The CDR3 reads CASSGGTGGYGYTF. The CDR3 nucleotides are TGTGCCAGCAGCGGGGGGACAGGTGGCTATGGCTACACCTTC.

The CDR3 is CAISVLGGRNEQYF. DNA for the CDR3: TGTGCCATCAGCGTTCTAGGGGGCCGAAACGAGCAGTACTTC. The V call is TRBV10-3, the J call TRBJ2-7; TRBD1 matches 7 bases. The trim removed 6 bases at V and 5 bases at J, leaving 10 bases unmatched. Per germline, CDR1 ENHRY and CDR2 SYGVKD. The CDR3 has 14 residues.

This clonotype was detected only a few times. The CDR3 reads CASSSPETEYLNTEAFF. The CDR3 DNA is TGCGCCAGCAGTTCCCCCGAGACAGAGTATTTGAACACTGAAGCTTTCTTT. The chain combines TRBV5-1 with TRBJ1-1; D might be TRBD1 (5 bases). CDR1 is SGHRS and CDR2 is YFSETQ in the germline V gene. Trimming took off 5 bases at V and 0 bases at J, with 20 bases between the two ends. The CDR3 has 17 residues.

This clonotype was found many times. The rearrangement links TRBV6-2 or TRBV6-3 to TRBJ1-2; D is unclear. Trimming took off 2 bases at V and 6 bases at J, with 4 bases between the two ends. Germline values: CDR1 MNHEY, CDR2 SVGEGT. This CDR3 has 11 amino acids. In DNA, the CDR3 is TGTGCCAGCAGTTACCCCGATGGCTACACCTTC. It is translated as CASSYPDGYTF.

The chain is built from TRBV6-4 and TRBJ2-6; D gene ambiguous. Per the germline V gene, CDR1 is MRHNA and CDR2 is SNTAGT. This CDR3 region has 15 residues. V lost 3 bases and J lost 2, with 8 bases in between. The CDR3 DNA follows: TGTGCCAGCAGTGAGCAAGGGACTGGGGCCAACGTCCTGACTTTC. It specifies CASSEQGTGANVLTF.

In this sample, this clonotype turned up many times. This clone may be a read error of a much larger clone one base away. The chain is built from TRBV7-6 and TRBJ2-7; TRBD1 matches at 9 bases. The CDR3 sequence is 14 residues long. Germline V lookup: CDR1 SGHVS, CDR2 FNYEAQ. V lost 8 bases to trimming and J lost 2 bases; unmatched junction nucleotides: 7. The CDR3 DNA reads TGTGCCAGCGGCCCGGGACAGGGTGCCTACGAGCAGTACTTC. This codes for CASGPGQGAYEQYF.

In this sample, this clonotype turned up many times. The chain is built from TRBV13 and TRBJ2-7, with TRBD2 matching 8 bases. The germline CDR1 and CDR2 sequences are PRHDT and FYEKMQ (reference sequence). CDR3 length: 17 amino acids. V lost 5 bases and J lost 3; bases outside the gene matches: 15. In DNA, the CDR3 is TGTGCCAGCAGCCCCGGGAGGGGTGCTCCCTTAGGCTACGAGCAGTACTTC. Its translation: CASSPGRGAPLGYEQYF.

This clonotype came up a few times. The CDR3 nucleotides read TGCAGTGCTAGAGCCAGGGGCGGGGGCTACACCTTC. Amino acid sequence: CSARARGGGYTF. The chain couples TRBV20-1 to TRBJ1-2, with a tentative D call TRBD1 (6 bases). Trimming removed 1 base from V and 8 bases from J, with 11 bases in between. Germline CDR1 is DFQATT and CDR2 is SNEGSKA (reference sequence). The CDR3 is 12 residues long.

This chain uses TRBV2 with TRBJ2-1; maybe TRBD1 (6 bases). The CDR3 has 13 residues. Germline V lookup: CDR1 SNHLY, CDR2 FYNNEI. V lost 6 bases to trimming and J lost 4 bases, with 10 bases between them. CDR3 nucleotide sequence: TGTGCCAGCAGGGACAGCCCTTACAATGAGCAGTTCTTC. The encoded protein is CASRDSPYNEQFF.

The chain employs TRBV6-5 and TRBJ2-1; a weak D match, TRBD2 (6 bases). Germline assignment: CDR1 MNHEY and CDR2 SVGAGI. This CDR3 has 15 amino acids. The ends were cut back, 0 bases at V and 4 bases at J, with 10 bases in the middle. CDR3 sequence: CASSYSSGRYNEQFF. CDR3 DNA sequence: TGTGCCAGCAGTTACTCGTCCGGGAGATACAATGAGCAGTTCTTC.

The chain is built from TRBV7-9 and TRBJ1-4; TRBD1 matches at 7 bases. The CDR3 loop spans 15 amino acids. From germline, CDR1 is SEHNR and CDR2 FQNEAQ (reference sequence). V trimming: 5 bases; J trimming: 7 bases; junction bases outside the gene matches: 10. CDR3 sequence: CASSPPGGDSEKLFF. The CDR3 bases are TGTGCCAGCAGCCCGCCAGGGGGAGACTCTGAAAAACTGTTTTTT.

The rearrangement links TRBV9 to TRBJ2-3; TRBD1 matches at 7 bases. CDR3 size: 17 residues. Looked up from germline, CDR1 is SGDLS and CDR2 is YYNGEE. J was trimmed by 6 bases and V by 0 bases; bases with no gene match: 13. The CDR3 region is CASSVGGGQSLSDTQYF. CDR3 coding DNA: TGTGCCAGCAGCGTAGGAGGGGGACAGTCCTTAAGCGATACGCAGTATTTT.

This clonotype occurred a few times. The genes are TRBV7-9 and TRBJ2-7; 14 bases align to TRBD2. CDR1 SEHNR and CDR2 FQNEAQ come from the germline V gene (reference sequence). CDR3 length: 19 amino acids. After removal of 6 bases from V and 0 bases from J, the junction contained 13 bases not matched to a gene. This chain's CDR3 is CASSPTGTSGGPSSYEQYF. CDR3 nucleotides: TGTGCCAGCAGTCCCACCGGGACTAGCGGGGGACCGAGCTCCTACGAGCAGTACTTC.

This clonotype was observed at least ten times. The gene calls are TRBV12-3 or TRBV12-4 and TRBJ2-7; D call uncertain. This CDR3 has 12 residues. Trimming stripped 8 bases from V and 1 base from J, with 9 bases between. The CDR3 DNA reads TGTGCCAGCGGGCACCCTTCCTACGAGCAGTACTTC. Protein: CASGHPSYEQYF.

This clonotype was seen more than once but under ten times. The V call is TRBV20-1, the J call TRBJ1-5; possible D gene TRBD1, 6 bases. This CDR3 is 14 amino acids long. Per the germline V gene, CDR1 is DFQATT and CDR2 is SNEGSKA (reference sequence). V was trimmed by 5 bases and J by 3 bases, leaving 14 bases between them. CDR3 amino acids: CSASDSLLNQPQHF. The CDR3 nucleotides read TGCAGTGCTTCGGACAGCCTACTCAATCAGCCCCAGCATTTT.

The chain links TRBV7-2 to TRBJ2-7; D gene ambiguous. The J call is doubtful: the DNA matches TRBJ2-5 better. This CDR3 is 12 amino acids long. Looked up from germline, CDR1 is SGHTA and CDR2 is FQGNSA. CDR3 in DNA: TGTGCCAGCAGACCACACCAAGAGACCCAGTACTTC. The encoded protein is CASRPHQETQYF.